This TCR beta chain was retrieved from a study of early T cells in non-severe SARS-CoV-2 infection. Study information: Sequenced bulk RNA came from whole blood that was unsorted, and chains were unpaired.

Study results and limitations: The matching step, a VDJdb search, favored anti-spike CD8 responses and missed private and CD4 specificities.

In germline, CDR1 is SGHVS, CDR2 FNYEAQ. CDR3 length: 16 amino acids. V lost 3 bases to trimming and J lost 2 bases, with 14 bases between them. Individual cDNA molecules were tagged with unique molecular identifiers, the study reported. TCRdb ran MiXCR on the 5' RACE reads and lists one entry per CDR3 protein. Of about 130,000 distinct CDR3 sequences listed, more than 12% were seen once; the top ten hold 20% to 25%. There are a few counts of this clonotype. Its antigen is not known. The chain combines TRBV7-6 with TRBJ2-1; D remains ambiguous. Sequenced: whole blood. This TCR came from an adult who was a healthcare worker with PCR-confirmed SARS-CoV-2 infection or an uninfected control (not recorded which). CDR3 bases: TGTGCCAGCAGCTTTGGGCCCCTAGGTACCTACAATGAGCAGTTCTTC. Its translation is CASSFGPLGTYNEQFF.